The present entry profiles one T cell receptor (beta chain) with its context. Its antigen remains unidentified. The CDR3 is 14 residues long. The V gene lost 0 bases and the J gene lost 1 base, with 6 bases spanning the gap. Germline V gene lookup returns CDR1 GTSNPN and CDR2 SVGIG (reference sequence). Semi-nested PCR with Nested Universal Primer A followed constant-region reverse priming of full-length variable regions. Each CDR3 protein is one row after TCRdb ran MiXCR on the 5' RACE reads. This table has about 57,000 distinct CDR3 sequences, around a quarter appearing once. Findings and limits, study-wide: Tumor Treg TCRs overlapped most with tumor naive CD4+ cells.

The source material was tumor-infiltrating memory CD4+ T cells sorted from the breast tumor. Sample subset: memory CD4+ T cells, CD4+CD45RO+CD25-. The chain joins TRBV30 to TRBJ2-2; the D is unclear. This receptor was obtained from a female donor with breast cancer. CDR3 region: CAWSVGGNTGELFF. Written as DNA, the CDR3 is TGTGCCTGGAGTGTAGGCGGGAACACCGGGGAGCTGTTTTTT. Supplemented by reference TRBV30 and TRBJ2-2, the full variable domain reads SQTIHQWPATLVQPVGSPLSLECTVEGTSNPNLYWYRQAAGRGLQLLFYSVGIGQISSEVPQNLSASRPQDRQFILSSKKLLLSDSGFYLCAWSVGGNTGELFFGEGSRLTVL.